This TCR beta chain was recovered during a study of blood T cell repertoires in COVID-19. Germline CDR1 and CDR2: SQVTM and ANQGSEA. After removal of 6 bases from V and 1 base from J, the junction contained 3 bases not matched to a gene. The CDR3 length is 14 residues. In the authors' workflow: By means of reference gene primer amplification, nucleated cell counts were estimated. Sequencing used immunoSEQ multiplex PCR; TCRdb keeps in-frame clones, though not all of them. For V, J and clone size, that table is used; D and trimming come from the DNA. The data show 75,000 to 100,000 clones, with around nine tenths seen just once and over 1.5% held by the top ten.

The source of this sequence is a man older than 75 with acute or convalescent COVID-19. The chain has TRBV29-1 and TRBJ2-3, with TRBD2 identical over 11 bases. The source material was peripheral blood. The CDR3 region is CSVSLAGGTDTQYF. CDR3 sequence (DNA): TGCAGCGTATCACTAGCGGGAGGCACAGATACGCAGTATTTT.